The entry that follows covers one T cell receptor beta chain sequence. Its target is not known. With a J-beta primer mix and a sample-barcoded 5' primer, a second PCR ran about 7 to 12 cycles. TCRdb called the 5' RACE reads again in MiXCR, with one record for every CDR3 protein. The sample holds about 940,000 distinct CDR3 sequences, about 48% seen once. The authors extracted at least 5 micrograms of total RNA per sample. These data are taken from a study of blood T cells in healthy people across ages. Study conclusions and caveats: More naive CD4+ cells and higher diversity were found in long-lived than in aged donors.

Germline V gene lookup returns CDR1 SGHTA and CDR2 FQGNSA. With 5 bases removed from V and 4 bases from J, the gap between germline ends came to 11 bases. This CDR3 region has 13 residues. V and J are TRBV7-2 and TRBJ1-1, with TRBD1 as a possible D gene (5 bases). This clonotype originated in a man under 40 in good health. The source material was blood. The CDR3 protein is CASSVRGSTEAFF. CDR3 nucleotide sequence: TGTGCCAGCAGCGTACGGGGGAGCACTGAAGCTTTCTTT.